This TCR beta chain was identified in a study of blood T cells in healthy people across ages. This CDR3 has 11 residues. Per the germline V gene, CDR1 is DFQATT and CDR2 is SNEGSKA (reference sequence). Trimming pared 3 bases from V and 5 bases from J, leaving 7 bases between. The use of a sample-barcoded 5' primer and a J-beta primer mix characterized a second PCR of roughly 6 to 12 cycles. TCRdb re-derived calls from the 5' RACE reads in MiXCR, one entry per CDR3 protein. The sample lists hundreds of thousands of distinct CDR3 sequences, about half seen once, with about 32% in the top ten. For this clonotype: Its matching antigen is unknown.

Findings and caveats of the study: Among T cells, TCR beta diversity per million cells dropped roughly linearly as age rose. It was held that the diversity estimates obtained from one million T cells were underestimates.

The sequenced sample was blood. This chain joins TRBV20-1 and TRBJ2-5; D is perhaps TRBD1 (6 bases). This TCR was recovered from a woman aged 55-69 years in good health. The CDR3 DNA is TGCAGTGCTAGCCAGGGGGAGACCCAGTACTTC. This codes for CSASQGETQYF.